This T cell receptor (beta chain) was sequenced during a study of cytomegalovirus exposure and HLA in healthy donors. In the PCR, 60 Vbeta and 13 Jbeta primers were used. Profiling relied on immunoSEQ multiplex PCR, and the TCRdb table lists in-frame clones only, not all of them. This table has some 120,000 clones, under 85% appearing once. Trimming left V 4 bases short and J 3 bases short, with 9 bases between. The length of the CDR3 is 14 residues. Per germline, CDR1 MNHNS and CDR2 SASEGT. Sequenced material: PBMCs. The chain has TRBV6-1 and TRBJ2-2; no firm D call. The sequence came from a woman aged 45-65 years in good health and CMV-seropositive. The CDR3 DNA is TGTGCCAGCAGTGGCAGTATCGACACCGGGGAGCTGTTTTTT. Translation: CASSGSIDTGELFF.